This entry lists 21 T cell receptor beta chains sequenced from one sample in a study of Ad26.COV2.S vaccination and SARS-CoV-2 variants. Described treatment: 19 received Ad26.COV2.S at low or high dose, single or two shots; about 5 received placebo; per-sample allocation not given. Day 63 following the first vaccine or placebo injection was when the samples were taken. Assay: immunoSEQ multiplex PCR; the TCRdb copy retains only in-frame clones and omits some. The table shows 430,000 or so clones, with 80% to 95% occurring only once. The sequencing here drew on peripheral blood, taken in a trial of Ad26.COV2.S vaccine versus placebo. The receptor source for this set is a person aged 18-60 years who received the Ad26.COV2.S COVID-19 vaccine or a placebo.

The rearrangement links TRBV6-5 to TRBJ2-7, with 8 nucleotides matching TRBD1. V dropped 2 bases and J dropped 5; count of bases not matched to a gene: 5. Germline CDR1 is MNHEY and CDR2 is SVGAGI. The CDR3 sequence is 14 residues long. The CDR3 region is CASSYVGQGHEQYF. DNA of the CDR3: TGTGCCAGCAGTTACGTCGGACAGGGTCACGAGCAGTACTTC.

The J gene is TRBJ1-4, the V gene TRBV4-2; TRBD1 matches at 9 bases. Germline assignment: CDR1 LGHNA and CDR2 YNFKEQ. This CDR3 region has 16 residues. J lost 6 bases, V lost 3 bases, and 8 bases had no gene match. This CDR3 reads CASSHETGTGHEKLFF. CDR3 coding DNA: TGTGCCAGCAGCCATGAGACCGGGACAGGGCATGAAAAACTGTTTTTT.

The chain uses TRBV6-6 and TRBJ1-2, with TRBD1 identical over 7 bases. The germline CDR1 and CDR2 sequences are MNHNY and SVGAGI (reference sequence). CDR3 length: 15 amino acids. Trimming at V came to 2 bases and at J to 3 bases, leaving 6 bases not matched to a gene. CDR3: CASSYTRQGDYGYTF. The CDR3, as DNA: TGTGCCAGCAGTTACACGAGACAGGGTGACTATGGCTACACCTTC.

The rearrangement uses TRBV28 and TRBJ1-2; perhaps TRBD1 as D (5 bases). Germline values: CDR1 MDHEN, CDR2 SYDVKM. Trimming stripped 4 bases from V and 6 bases from J, with 12 bases between. The CDR3 runs to 13 residues. DNA of the CDR3: TGTGCCAGCAGTTCCGGGACGCGTAATGGCTACACCTTC. Amino acids: CASSSGTRNGYTF.

Points on this clone: Other DNA variants within this sample encode the same CDR3. The genes are TRBV5-1 and TRBJ2-3; 10 positions match TRBD2. Looked up from germline, CDR1 is SGHRS and CDR2 is YFSETQ. The trim removed 4 bases at V and 0 bases at J, leaving 2 bases unmatched. The CDR3 extends over 15 amino acids. The CDR3: CASSQTSGSTDTQYF. The CDR3 region has the DNA TGCGCCAGCAGCCAGACTAGCGGGAGCACAGATACGCAGTATTTT.

V usage is TRBV4-2 and J usage is TRBJ2-7; D gene unclear. Trimming removed 0 bases at V and 0 bases at J, with 9 bases between. Germline loops: CDR1 LGHNA, CDR2 YNFKEQ. The CDR3 totals 15 residues. The CDR3 sequence is CASSQEMVGSYEQYF. The CDR3 DNA is TGTGCCAGCAGCCAAGAAATGGTGGGCTCCTACGAGCAGTACTTC.

This chain joins TRBV6-5 and TRBJ1-1, with D unclear. This CDR3 has 14 amino acids. Germline-derived CDR1 and CDR2 are MNHEY and SVGAGI. The V gene lost 0 bases and the J gene lost 2 bases, with 7 bases spanning the gap. CDR3 sequence reads: CASSYSGTNTEAFF. The CDR3 nucleotides read TGTGCCAGCAGTTACTCCGGCACCAACACTGAAGCTTTCTTT.

The CDR3 bases are TGTGCCTGGAGTTCCAACAGGGTTGAGCAGTTCTTC. Translated, it gives CAWSSNRVEQFF. The chain joins TRBV30 to TRBJ2-1; tentative D call: TRBD1 (6 bases). CDR3 length equals 12 residues. The V gene's germline CDR1 is GTSNPN and CDR2 SVGIG (reference sequence). V gave up 2 bases and J gave up 9 bases, with 11 bases separating them.

This rearrangement joins TRBV18 to TRBJ1-1; tentative D call: TRBD1 (6 bases). Trimming shortened V by 2 bases and J by 4 bases, and 14 bases separated the two germline ends. The CDR3 runs 15 residues. The germline gives CDR1 KGHSH, CDR2 LQKENI. The CDR3 here is CASSPDSKGVTEAFF. CDR3 DNA sequence: TGTGCCAGCTCACCAGATTCAAAGGGGGTCACTGAAGCTTTCTTT.

The chain links TRBV7-8 to TRBJ2-7, with 7 bases matching TRBD1. This CDR3 comprises 14 residues. Unmatched junction bases numbered 6, after V lost 5 bases and J lost 2 bases. The germline gives CDR1 SGHVS, CDR2 FQNEAQ. The CDR3 region is CASSMTGFTYEQYF. DNA for the CDR3: TGTGCCAGCAGCATGACAGGGTTTACCTACGAGCAGTACTTC.

The CDR3 DNA reads TGTGCCAGCAGGCGGGCAGAAGAGACCCAGTACTTC. Protein product: CASRRAEETQYF. The chain carries TRBV2 and TRBJ2-5; possible D gene TRBD2, 5 bases. Trimming took off 6 bases at V and 3 bases at J, with 8 bases between the two ends. The CDR3 runs 12 residues. Germline CDR1 SNHLY, CDR2 FYNNEI.

This chain links TRBV28 with TRBJ2-1, with TRBD2 as a possible D gene (5 bases). CDR3 length: 11 residues. V was trimmed by 6 bases and J by 15 bases, leaving 15 bases between them. CDR1 and CDR2 (germline): MDHEN, SYDVKM. The CDR3 DNA reads TGTGCCAGCAGCGATGGACTCGGCGGGTTCTTC. Encoded protein: CASSDGLGGFF.

The CDR3 bases are TGCGCCAGCAGCTCGTCTAGCGAGGGAGAGACCCAGTACTTC. Amino acid sequence: CASSSSSEGETQYF. The chain recombines TRBV5-1 with TRBJ2-5; a possible D gene is TRBD2 (6 bases). V lost 3 bases to trimming and J lost 4 bases, with 13 bases between them. CDR3 size: 14 residues. CDR1 and CDR2 (germline): SGHRS, YFSETQ.

V and J are TRBV13 and TRBJ2-3; 7 bases line up with TRBD2. The junction had 6 bases not matched to a gene; V was cut back by 4 bases and J by 2 bases. Germline V gene data show CDR1 as PRHDT and CDR2 as FYEKMQ (reference sequence). CDR3 length: 15 amino acids. The DNA of the CDR3 is TGTGCCAGCAGCTACGAGGGAGGGATCACAGATACGCAGTATTTT. Translation: CASSYEGGITDTQYF.

The V call is TRBV15, the J call TRBJ1-1, with 7 bases aligning to TRBD1. With 4 bases clipped from V and 0 bases from J, the junction kept 5 bases outside the gene matches. The CDR3 extends over 15 amino acids. The germline V gene encodes CDR1 LNHNV and CDR2 YYDKDF (reference sequence). DNA of the CDR3: TGTGCCACCAGCACCAGACAGGGTATGAACACTGAAGCTTTCTTT. Amino acids: CATSTRQGMNTEAFF.

CDR3 DNA sequence: TGCGCCAGCAGCTTCCTAGCGGCCCAAGAGACCCAGTACTTC. Amino acids: CASSFLAAQETQYF. This chain connects TRBV5-1 to TRBJ2-5, with 7 bases matching TRBD2. V lost 2 bases to trimming and J lost 1 base; unmatched junction nucleotides: 2. This CDR3 contains 14 residues. Germline loops: CDR1 SGHRS, CDR2 YFSETQ.

The chain links TRBV7-9 to TRBJ2-5; no reliable D call. Germline-derived CDR1 and CDR2 are SEHNR and FQNEAQ (reference sequence). Trimming removed 1 base at V and 0 bases at J, with 6 bases between. The CDR3 contains 14 residues. The chain's CDR3 is CASSLVNYQETQYF. CDR3 nucleotides: TGTGCCAGCAGCTTAGTTAACTACCAAGAGACCCAGTACTTC.

This chain connects TRBV19 to TRBJ1-1, with D unclear. Germline V gives CDR1 LNHDA, CDR2 SQIVND (reference sequence). V shed 5 bases and J shed 6 bases, with 13 bases lying between them. The CDR3 spans 13 residues. CDR3 bases: TGTGCCAGTAGTTTCCCAAGAAACCCTGAAGCTTTCTTT. Protein: CASSFPRNPEAFF.

The chain is built from TRBV4-3 and TRBJ1-1, with D unclear. V lost 2 bases and J lost 0, with 10 bases in between. This CDR3 contains 15 residues. Germline-derived CDR1 and CDR2 are LGHNA and YSLEER. In nucleotides, the CDR3 is TGCGCCAGCAGCCAATCGGGATTAATGAACACTGAAGCTTTCTTT. This encodes CASSQSGLMNTEAFF.

The gene calls are TRBV6-2 or TRBV6-3 and TRBJ2-7; maybe TRBD2 (7 bases). CDR1 is MNHEY, CDR2 SVGEGT, per germline. V shed 4 bases and J shed 4 bases, with 11 bases lying between them. The CDR3 is made up of 13 amino acids. The CDR3 protein is CASSWGGLYEQYF. CDR3 nucleotides: TGTGCCAGCAGTTGGGGGGGCCTTTACGAGCAGTACTTC.

The chain recombines TRBV7-9 with TRBJ2-1; D is undetermined. Per the germline V gene, CDR1 is SEHNR and CDR2 is FQNEAQ (reference sequence). The CDR3 contains 12 residues. V was trimmed by 2 bases and J by 6 bases, leaving 5 bases between them. This CDR3 is CASSLFFNEQFF. In nucleotides, the CDR3 is TGTGCCAGCAGCTTATTCTTCAATGAGCAGTTCTTC.